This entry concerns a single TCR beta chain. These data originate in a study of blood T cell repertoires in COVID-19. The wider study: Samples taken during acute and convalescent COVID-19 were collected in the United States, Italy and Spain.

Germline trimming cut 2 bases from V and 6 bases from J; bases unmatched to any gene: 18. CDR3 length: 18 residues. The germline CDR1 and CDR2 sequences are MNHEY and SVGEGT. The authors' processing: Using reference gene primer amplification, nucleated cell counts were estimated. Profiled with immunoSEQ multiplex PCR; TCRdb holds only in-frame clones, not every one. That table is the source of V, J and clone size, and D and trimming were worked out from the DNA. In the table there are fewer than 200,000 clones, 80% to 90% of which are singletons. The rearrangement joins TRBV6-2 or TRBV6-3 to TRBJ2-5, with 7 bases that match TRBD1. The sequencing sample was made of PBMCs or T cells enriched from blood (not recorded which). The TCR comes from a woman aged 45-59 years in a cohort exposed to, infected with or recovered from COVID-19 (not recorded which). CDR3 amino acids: CASSYRDSAIYRGKTQYF. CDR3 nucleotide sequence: TGTGCCAGCAGTTACAGGGACAGTGCCATATATCGGGGAAAGACCCAGTACTTC.